The 11 T cell receptor beta chains below all came from one sample that was sequenced in a study of CD8 T cells in ankylosing spondylitis. Whole-study results and caveats: Roughly eight highly homologous variants formed a TCR beta motif that appeared characteristic of ankylosing spondylitis blood.

TCRdb independently ran MiXCR on the 5' RACE reads; one entry per CDR3 protein. The data hold 350,000 to 450,000 distinct CDR3 sequences, with around 26% observed a single time. Their specific antigens are unknown. Sequenced sample: blood, either unsorted or a sorted T cell fraction (not recorded which). These receptors all stem from a male donor with ankylosing spondylitis.

This clonotype was detected ten times or more. DNA for the CDR3: TGTGCCAGCAGTTTAGGGAGGGAAGGCACCGGGGAGCTGTTTTTT. Protein product: CASSLGREGTGELFF. The chain has TRBV12-3 or TRBV12-4 and TRBJ2-2; a possible D gene is TRBD2 (6 bases). CDR3 size: 15 residues. V lost 1 base to trimming and J lost 4 bases, with 10 bases between them.

The chain recombines TRBV20-1 with TRBJ1-3; D gene uncertain. Germline V CDR1 and CDR2: DFQATT, SNEGSKA (reference sequence). The CDR3 has 15 amino acids. V was cut by 3 bases and J by 0 bases, with 12 bases left in between. CDR3 DNA: TGCAGTGCTAGTTGGCAGCCACGCTCTGGAAACACCATATATTTT. Its protein product is CSASWQPRSGNTIYF.

The V gene is TRBV6-1, the J gene TRBJ2-5, with 11 bases identical to TRBD2. Looked up from germline, CDR1 is MNHNS and CDR2 is SASEGT. The CDR3 sequence is 16 residues long. J lost 1 base, V lost 7 bases, and 8 bases had no gene match. The CDR3 DNA reads TGTGCCAGCAAGGGGGCTAGCGGGAGGCCCCAAGAGACCCAGTACTTC. Amino acids: CASKGASGRPQETQYF.

This clonotype was counted a few times. The DNA for the CDR3 is TGTGCCAGCAGTCCTTCAGCTCGGGAGCAGTACGTC. This encodes CASSPSAREQYV. The rearrangement joins TRBV6-1 to TRBJ2-7; D call uncertain. The germline gives CDR1 MNHNS, CDR2 SASEGT. This CDR3 comprises 12 residues. The V end lost 5 bases, the J end lost 7 bases, and 12 bases lay between the germline ends.

J is TRBJ2-7 and V is TRBV20-1; either TRBD1 or TRBD2 may supply D (5 bases each). Trimming removed 1 base from V and 3 bases from J, with 19 bases in between. The CDR3 is 16 residues long. Germline values: CDR1 DFQATT, CDR2 SNEGSKA (reference sequence). The CDR3 loop reads CSARVGSGAAIYEQYF. CDR3 coding DNA: TGCAGTGCTAGAGTCGGGTCCGGGGCAGCGATCTACGAGCAGTACTTC.

The chain joins TRBV2 to TRBJ2-7, with 12 bases that match TRBD2. V dropped 6 bases and J dropped 5; count of bases not matched to a gene: 2. CDR3 size: 13 residues. CDR1 and CDR2 (germline): SNHLY, FYNNEI. CDR3 DNA sequence: TGTGCCAGCAGGCTAGCGGGAGGGGACGAGCAGTACTTC. Its translation: CASRLAGGDEQYF.

The V gene is TRBV13, the J gene TRBJ2-2, with D uncertain. Germline V lookup: CDR1 PRHDT, CDR2 FYEKMQ (reference sequence). The CDR3 spans 16 residues. V lost 7 bases and J 0 bases, leaving 15 bases between the germline ends. CDR3 sequence: CASNVLSSTNTGELFF. The DNA of the CDR3 is TGTGCCAGCAACGTATTAAGTTCGACGAACACCGGGGAGCTGTTTTTT.

This rearrangement joins TRBV3-1 to TRBJ2-1; TRBD2 matches at 9 bases. Germline CDR1 reads LGHDT; CDR2 reads YNNKEL (reference sequence). Trimming removed 4 bases from V and 4 bases from J; junction bases left unmatched: 11. The CDR3 has 17 residues. The CDR3 reads CASSPPGAGGGYNEQFF. The CDR3 nucleotides read TGTGCCAGCAGCCCCCCGGGGGCGGGAGGGGGATACAATGAGCAGTTCTTC.

V usage is TRBV7-6 and J usage is TRBJ1-1, with TRBD1 as a possible D gene (6 bases). The CDR3 totals 15 residues. From germline, CDR1 is SGHVS and CDR2 FNYEAQ. Trimming removed 2 bases at V and 2 bases at J, with 12 bases between. CDR3 sequence (DNA): TGTGCCAGCAGCTTAATGAAGGGGGGAAACACTGAAGCTTTCTTT. This encodes CASSLMKGGNTEAFF. The variable domain in full, with the rest retrieved from reference TRBV7-6 and TRBJ1-1, is GAGVSQSPRYKVTKRGQDVALRCDPISGHVSLYWYRQALGQGPEFLTYFNYEAQQDKSGLPNDRFSAERPEGSISTLTIQRTEQRDSAMYRCASSLMKGGNTEAFFGQGTRLTVV.

V is TRBV20-1 and J is TRBJ1-2; no firm D call. The V gene's germline CDR1 is DFQATT and CDR2 SNEGSKA (reference sequence). Trimming removed 6 bases from V and 2 bases from J, with 16 bases in between. The length of the CDR3 is 14 residues. CDR3 loop: CSALGEATNYGYTF. CDR3 nucleotide sequence: TGCAGTGCCCTCGGGGAGGCGACGAACTATGGCTACACCTTC.

This clonotype was seen only a few times. J is TRBJ2-1 and V is TRBV7-2, with D perhaps TRBD2 (6 bases). V dropped 0 bases and J dropped 9 bases, with 18 bases sitting between them. The CDR3 runs to 16 residues. CDR1 is SGHTA, CDR2 FQGNSA, per germline. The DNA for the CDR3 is TGTGCCAGCAGCTTAGCGGGGGACTCCAAAGTTGGTGAGCAGTTCTTC. This gives the protein CASSLAGDSKVGEQFF.